The 20 T cell receptor beta chains given below trace back to one sample, sequenced in a study of T-cell reconstitution after alpha-beta-depleted transplantation in children. Unique molecular identifiers were incorporated when the TCRbeta library was constructed. TCRdb independently ran MiXCR on the PCR reads; one entry per CDR3 protein. The sample contains about 290,000 distinct CDR3 sequences, 9.5% to 13% of which appear only once. The sample in question was PBMCs, obtained before TCRalphabeta/CD19-depleted stem cell transplant. These receptors were taken from a boy in the first two years of life with acute myeloid leukemia, due to receive a stem cell transplant.

This clonotype was seen at least ten times. The chain employs TRBV28 and TRBJ2-3; 12 nucleotides agree with TRBD1. J gave up 4 bases and V 3 bases, and 14 bases lay outside the gene matches. This CDR3 has 19 amino acids. Germline V gene lookup returns CDR1 MDHEN and CDR2 SYDVKM. The CDR3 sequence: CASSFLFLPGTGGPDTQYF. CDR3 sequence (DNA): TGTGCCAGCAGTTTTCTTTTCCTCCCAGGGACAGGGGGCCCAGATACGCAGTATTTT.

This clonotype was observed many times. The chain carries TRBV7-2 and TRBJ2-1; D is perhaps TRBD2 (5 bases). The V end was cut by 5 bases, the J end by 5 bases, with 16 bases between. The CDR3 is made up of 15 amino acids. The germline CDR1 and CDR2 sequences are SGHTA and FQGNSA. The CDR3 region has the DNA TGTGCCAGCAGCCCCCCGGGAAGGGCCAACAATGAGCAGTTCTTC. This translates into CASSPPGRANNEQFF.

This clonotype was observed many times. This chain joins TRBV5-1 and TRBJ2-3; TRBD2 might be the D (5 bases). Deletions cut 6 bases from V and 4 bases from J, with 15 bases between. Germline V lookup: CDR1 SGHRS, CDR2 YFSETQ. The CDR3 is 14 residues long. CDR3 loop: CASTPGGSADTQYF. The CDR3 DNA sequence: TGCGCCAGCACCCCCGGCGGGTCGGCAGATACGCAGTATTTT.

This clonotype was counted at least ten times. This rearrangement joins TRBV11-3 to TRBJ2-3; 15 nucleotides agree with TRBD2. The ends lost 5 bases at V and 6 bases at J; junction bases unmatched: 3. Germline V CDR1 and CDR2: SGHNT, YENEEA. The CDR3 is 15 amino acids. CDR3 loop: CASSRGLAGGDTQYF. Here the CDR3 DNA reads TGTGCCAGCAGCCGCGGACTAGCGGGAGGGGATACGCAGTATTTT.

This clonotype was recorded many times. This chain connects TRBV28 to TRBJ2-7; possible D gene TRBD1, 6 bases. The CDR3 covers 16 residues. Trimming took off 4 bases at V and 3 bases at J, with 19 bases between the two ends. CDR1 MDHEN and CDR2 SYDVKM come from the germline V gene. DNA for the CDR3: TGTGCCAGCAGTTCCAACAGGGTAATTGTCTTCTACGAGCAGTACTTC. This translates into CASSSNRVIVFYEQYF.

The chain employs TRBV28 and TRBJ1-2; D unresolved. The germline V gene encodes CDR1 MDHEN and CDR2 SYDVKM. Trimming shortened V by 2 bases and J by 2 bases, and 6 bases separated the two germline ends. CDR3 size: 13 residues. The CDR3 protein is CASSLVDNYGYTF. CDR3 bases: TGTGCCAGCAGTTTAGTAGACAACTATGGCTACACCTTC.

Ten or more counts support this clonotype. This chain connects TRBV11-3 to TRBJ2-1, with D uncertain. The germline V and J ends were trimmed by 2 bases and 5 bases, with 13 bases remaining between them. The CDR3 is made up of 15 amino acids. Per germline, CDR1 SGHNT and CDR2 YENEEA. The CDR3 loop is CASSLIAITHNEQFF. CDR3 nucleotides: TGTGCCAGCAGCTTAATCGCCATAACCCACAATGAGCAGTTCTTC.

The sample holds many counts of this clonotype. The genes are TRBV28 and TRBJ2-7; 9 bases line up with TRBD1. The CDR3 is 16 residues long. V was clipped by 0 bases and J by 3 bases; unmatched bases: 6. Germline V gene sequence: CDR1 MDHEN, CDR2 SYDVKM. The CDR3: CASSLWSTGGSYEQYF. Here the CDR3 DNA reads TGTGCCAGCAGTTTATGGTCTACAGGGGGCAGCTACGAGCAGTACTTC.

V and J are TRBV15 and TRBJ2-5; 7 bases fit TRBD1. CDR1 is LNHNV, CDR2 YYDKDF, per germline (reference sequence). The CDR3 runs to 15 residues. V trimming: 0 bases; J trimming: 2 bases; junction bases outside the gene matches: 3. The DNA of the CDR3 is TGTGCCACCAGCAGAGATACGACAGGGCAAGAGACCCAGTACTTC. It translates to CATSRDTTGQETQYF.

Ten or more counts support this clonotype. This chain joins TRBV14 and TRBJ2-3; D gene unclear. From germline, CDR1 is SGHDN and CDR2 FVKESK. The CDR3 length is 15 residues. V gave up 0 bases and J gave up 3 bases, with 10 bases separating them. The CDR3: CASSQELLGTDTQYF. The DNA for the CDR3 is TGTGCCAGCAGCCAAGAACTACTTGGAACAGATACGCAGTATTTT.

This clonotype was counted only a few times. The chain combines TRBV12-3 or TRBV12-4 with TRBJ2-1; 8 bases are shared with TRBD2. V lost 3 bases to trimming and J lost 6 bases; unmatched junction nucleotides: 4. The CDR3 sequence is 14 residues long. The CDR3 protein is CASSFYGRVNEQFF. The CDR3 DNA reads as TGTGCCAGCAGTTTCTACGGGAGGGTCAATGAGCAGTTCTTC.

This clonotype showed up many times. V and J are TRBV10-2 and TRBJ2-1; 11 bases line up with TRBD2. Germline values: CDR1 WSHSY, CDR2 SAAADI. The CDR3 sequence is 16 residues long. V lost 2 bases, J lost 10 bases, and 10 bases stayed unmatched. CDR3 DNA sequence: TGCGCCAGCAGTGAGATCTCAACTAGCGGGAGAAGCGAGCAGTTCTTC. Translating it yields CASSEISTSGRSEQFF.

This clonotype was found many times. The gene calls are TRBV15 and TRBJ2-5; 8 bases line up with TRBD2. Germline values: CDR1 LNHNV, CDR2 YYDKDF (reference sequence). The CDR3 is made up of 19 amino acids. V trimming: 1 base; J trimming: 1 base; junction bases outside the gene matches: 14. The CDR3: CATSRGPGTSSGGQETQYF. CDR3 DNA: TGTGCCACCAGCAGAGGCCCTGGGACCTCGAGCGGGGGCCAAGAGACCCAGTACTTC.

This clonotype occurred many times. The rearrangement links TRBV10-3 to TRBJ2-2, with D possibly matching TRBD2 (5 bases). V was clipped by 10 bases and J by 0 bases, with 12 bases between them. CDR1 and CDR2 (germline): ENHRY, SYGVKD. The CDR3 sequence is 14 residues long. The CDR3: CATKRPANTGELFF. Written as DNA, the CDR3 is TGTGCCACCAAGCGGCCCGCGAACACCGGGGAGCTGTTTTTT.

V and J are TRBV9 and TRBJ2-7; D perhaps matches TRBD2 (6 bases). From germline, CDR1 is SGDLS and CDR2 YYNGEE. The CDR3 is 15 residues long. Deletions cut 0 bases from V and 0 bases from J, with 10 bases between. DNA for the CDR3: TGTGCCAGCAGCGTAGACGGGAGCTACTCCTACGAGCAGTACTTC. It yields the protein CASSVDGSYSYEQYF.

Ten or more counts support this clonotype. V usage is TRBV2 and J usage is TRBJ2-1; D may be TRBD2 (5 bases). V dropped 7 bases and J dropped 5 bases, with 6 bases sitting between them. CDR3 length: 11 amino acids. The germline V gene encodes CDR1 SNHLY and CDR2 FYNNEI. As DNA, the CDR3 is TGTGCCAGCACACTAGACAATGAGCAGTTCTTC. It codes for CASTLDNEQFF.

This clonotype has ten or more counts. This chain joins TRBV9 and TRBJ2-5, with a tentative D call TRBD2 (6 bases). The germline V gene has CDR1 SGDLS and CDR2 YYNGEE. This CDR3 is 14 amino acids long. Trimming left V 0 bases short and J 2 bases short, with 8 bases between. The CDR3 DNA is TGTGCCAGCAGCGTAGCTGGGGGGCAAGAGACCCAGTACTTC. Translation: CASSVAGGQETQYF.

In its sample, this clonotype was seen many times. The chain links TRBV12-3 or TRBV12-4 to TRBJ2-7; 7 bases map to TRBD1. The CDR3 is 14 amino acids. V was pared by 2 bases and J by 2 bases, with 3 bases of the junction left unmatched. Here the CDR3 reads CASSLRTGPYEQYF. The DNA for the CDR3 is TGTGCCAGCAGTTTAAGGACAGGCCCCTACGAGCAGTACTTC.

The chain has TRBV7-9 and TRBJ1-5, with D perhaps matching TRBD1 (5 bases). The CDR3 consists of 16 residues. CDR1 is SEHNR and CDR2 is FQNEAQ in the germline V gene (reference sequence). Trimming removed 5 bases from V and 3 bases from J, with 17 bases in between. The CDR3 is CASSPPGTAVNQPQHF. The CDR3 nucleotides read TGTGCCAGCAGCCCTCCAGGGACGGCCGTCAATCAGCCCCAGCATTTT.

The table lists this clonotype with many counts. This chain connects TRBV12-3 or TRBV12-4 to TRBJ2-3; D gene uncertain. The CDR3 covers 15 residues. The V end was cut by 6 bases, the J end by 0 bases, with 13 bases between. The CDR3 is CASRSPMRSTDTQYF. The CDR3 DNA is TGTGCCAGCAGAAGCCCTATGAGAAGCACAGATACGCAGTATTTT.